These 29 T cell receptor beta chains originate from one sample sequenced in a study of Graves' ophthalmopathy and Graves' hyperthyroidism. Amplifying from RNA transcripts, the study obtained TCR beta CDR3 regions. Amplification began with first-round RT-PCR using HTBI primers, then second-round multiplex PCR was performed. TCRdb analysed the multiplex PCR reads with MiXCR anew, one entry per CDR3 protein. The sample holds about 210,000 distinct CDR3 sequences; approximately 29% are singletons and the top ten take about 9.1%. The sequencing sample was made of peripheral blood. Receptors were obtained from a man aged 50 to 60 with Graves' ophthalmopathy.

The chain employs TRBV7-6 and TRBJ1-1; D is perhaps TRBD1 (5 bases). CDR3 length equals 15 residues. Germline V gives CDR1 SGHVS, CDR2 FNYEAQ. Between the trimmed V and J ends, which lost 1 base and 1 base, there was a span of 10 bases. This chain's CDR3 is CASSLGLGENTEAFF. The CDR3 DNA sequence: TGTGCCAGCAGCTTAGGGCTAGGGGAGAACACTGAAGCTTTCTTT.

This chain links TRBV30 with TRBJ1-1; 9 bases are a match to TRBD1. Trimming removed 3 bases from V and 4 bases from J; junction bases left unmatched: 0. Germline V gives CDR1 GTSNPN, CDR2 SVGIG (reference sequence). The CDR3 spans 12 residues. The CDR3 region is CAWRTGGTEAFF. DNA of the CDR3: TGTGCCTGGAGGACAGGGGGCACTGAAGCTTTCTTT.

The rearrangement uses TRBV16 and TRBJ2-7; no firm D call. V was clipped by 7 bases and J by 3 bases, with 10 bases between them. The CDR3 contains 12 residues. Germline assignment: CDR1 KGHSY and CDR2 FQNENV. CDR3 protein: CASNTLHYEQYF. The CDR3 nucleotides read TGTGCCAGCAACACCTTACACTACGAGCAGTACTTC.

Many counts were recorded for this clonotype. In DNA, the CDR3 is TGTGCCAGCAGCCCATCCGGACTAGCGGCCACCACCGGGGAGCTGTTTTTT. Amino acid sequence: CASSPSGLAATTGELFF. The V and J genes are TRBV7-2 and TRBJ2-2; 10 bases align to TRBD2. Germline CDR1 is SGHTA and CDR2 is FQGNSA. V lost 5 bases and J lost 4; bases outside the gene matches: 10. The CDR3 covers 17 residues.

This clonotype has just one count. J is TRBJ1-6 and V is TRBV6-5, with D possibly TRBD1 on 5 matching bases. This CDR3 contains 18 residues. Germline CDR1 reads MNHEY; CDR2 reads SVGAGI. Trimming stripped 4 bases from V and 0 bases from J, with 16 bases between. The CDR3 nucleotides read TGTGCCAGCAGTTTTAGTCAGGGAACGAGCTCCTATAATTCACCCCTCCACTTT. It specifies CASSFSQGTSSYNSPLHF.

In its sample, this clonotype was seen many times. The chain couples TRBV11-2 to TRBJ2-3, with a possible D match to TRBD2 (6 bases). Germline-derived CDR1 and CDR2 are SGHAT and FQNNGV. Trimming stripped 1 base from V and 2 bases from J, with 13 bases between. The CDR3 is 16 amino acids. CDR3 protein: CASSLVGGTPTDTQYF. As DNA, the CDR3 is TGTGCCAGCAGCTTAGTAGGCGGGACCCCCACAGATACGCAGTATTTT. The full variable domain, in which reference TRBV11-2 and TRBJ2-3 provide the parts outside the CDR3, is EAGVAQSPRYKIIEKRQSVAFWCNPISGHATLYWYQQILGQGPKLLIQFQNNGVVDDSQLPKDRFSAERLKGVDSTLKIQPAKLEDSAVYLCASSLVGGTPTDTQYFGPGTRLTVL.

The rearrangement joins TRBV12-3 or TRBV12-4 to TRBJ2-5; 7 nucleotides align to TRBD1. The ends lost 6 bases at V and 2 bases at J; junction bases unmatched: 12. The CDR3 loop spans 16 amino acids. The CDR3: CASSPHRGRRQETQYF. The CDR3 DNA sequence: TGTGCCAGCAGCCCTCACAGGGGCCGGCGGCAAGAGACCCAGTACTTC.

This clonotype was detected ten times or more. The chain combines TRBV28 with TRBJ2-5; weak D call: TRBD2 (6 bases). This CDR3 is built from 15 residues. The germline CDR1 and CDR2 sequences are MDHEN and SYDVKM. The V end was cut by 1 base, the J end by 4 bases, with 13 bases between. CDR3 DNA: TGTGCCAGCAGTTTATCCCGGGGGTTGGGAGAGACCCAGTACTTC. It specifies CASSLSRGLGETQYF.

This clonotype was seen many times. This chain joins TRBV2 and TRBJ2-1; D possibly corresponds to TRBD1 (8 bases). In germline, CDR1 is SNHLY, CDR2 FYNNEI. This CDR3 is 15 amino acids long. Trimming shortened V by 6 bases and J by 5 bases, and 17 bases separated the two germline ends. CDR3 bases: TGTGCCAGCAGGGCGTGGACAGGGAGGGACAATGAGCAGTTCTTC. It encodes CASRAWTGRDNEQFF.

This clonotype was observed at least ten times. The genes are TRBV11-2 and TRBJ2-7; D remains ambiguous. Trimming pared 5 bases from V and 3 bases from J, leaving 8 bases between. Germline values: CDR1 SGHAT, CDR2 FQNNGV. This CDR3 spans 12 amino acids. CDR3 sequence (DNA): TGTGCCAGCAGCCGACTGCACTACGAGCAGTACTTC. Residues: CASSRLHYEQYF. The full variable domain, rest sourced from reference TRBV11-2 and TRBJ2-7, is EAGVAQSPRYKIIEKRQSVAFWCNPISGHATLYWYQQILGQGPKLLIQFQNNGVVDDSQLPKDRFSAERLKGVDSTLKIQPAKLEDSAVYLCASSRLHYEQYFGPGTRLTVT.

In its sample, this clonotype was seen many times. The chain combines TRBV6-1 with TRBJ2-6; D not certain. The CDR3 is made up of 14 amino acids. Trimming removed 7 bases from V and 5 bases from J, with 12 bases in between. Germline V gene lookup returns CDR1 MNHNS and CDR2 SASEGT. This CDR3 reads CASTEDIWANVLTF. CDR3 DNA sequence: TGTGCCAGCACAGAAGACATATGGGCCAACGTCCTGACTTTC.

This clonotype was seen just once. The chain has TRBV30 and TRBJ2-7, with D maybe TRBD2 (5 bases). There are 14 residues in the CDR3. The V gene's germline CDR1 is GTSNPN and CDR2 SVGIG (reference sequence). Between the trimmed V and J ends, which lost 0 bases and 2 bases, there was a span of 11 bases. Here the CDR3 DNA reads TGTGCCTGGAGTGTATCAAGCGGCGCCTACGAGCAGTACTTC. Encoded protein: CAWSVSSGAYEQYF.

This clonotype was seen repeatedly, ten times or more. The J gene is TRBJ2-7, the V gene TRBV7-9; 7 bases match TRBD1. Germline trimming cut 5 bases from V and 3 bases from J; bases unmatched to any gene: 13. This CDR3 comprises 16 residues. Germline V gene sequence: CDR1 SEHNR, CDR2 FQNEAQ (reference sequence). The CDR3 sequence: CASSPTGFGPGYEQYF. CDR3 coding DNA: TGTGCCAGCAGCCCGACAGGGTTCGGCCCAGGCTACGAGCAGTACTTC.

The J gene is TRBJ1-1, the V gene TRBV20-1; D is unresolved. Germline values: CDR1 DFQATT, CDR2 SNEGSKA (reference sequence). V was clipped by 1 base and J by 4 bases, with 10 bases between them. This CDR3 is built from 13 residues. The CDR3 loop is CSARGLLGTEAFF. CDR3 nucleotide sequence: TGCAGTGCTAGAGGGCTTCTCGGCACTGAAGCTTTCTTT.

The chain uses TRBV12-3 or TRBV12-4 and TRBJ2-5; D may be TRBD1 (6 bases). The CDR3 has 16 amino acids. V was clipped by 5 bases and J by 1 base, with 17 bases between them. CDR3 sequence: CASSPGVFGAQETQYF. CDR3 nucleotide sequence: TGTGCCAGCAGTCCAGGGGTGTTTGGGGCCCAAGAGACCCAGTACTTC.

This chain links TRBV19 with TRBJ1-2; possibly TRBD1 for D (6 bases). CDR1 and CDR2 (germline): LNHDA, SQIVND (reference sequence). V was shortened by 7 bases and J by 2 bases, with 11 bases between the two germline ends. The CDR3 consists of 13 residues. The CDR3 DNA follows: TGTGCCAGTAAACAGACAGGCAACTATGGCTACACCTTC. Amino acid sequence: CASKQTGNYGYTF.

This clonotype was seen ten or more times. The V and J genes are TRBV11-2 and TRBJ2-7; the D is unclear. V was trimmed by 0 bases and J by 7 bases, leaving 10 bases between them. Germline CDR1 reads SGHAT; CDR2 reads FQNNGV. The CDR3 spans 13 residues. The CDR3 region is CASSLELVWEQYF. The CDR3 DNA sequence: TGTGCCAGCAGCTTAGAGCTGGTTTGGGAGCAGTACTTC.

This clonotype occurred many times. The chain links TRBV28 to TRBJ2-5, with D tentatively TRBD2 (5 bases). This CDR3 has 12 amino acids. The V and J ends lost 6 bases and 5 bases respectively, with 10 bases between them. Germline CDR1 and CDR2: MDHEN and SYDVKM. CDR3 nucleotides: TGTGCCAGCAGCCCTAGGGAGGAGACCCAGTACTTC. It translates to CASSPREETQYF.

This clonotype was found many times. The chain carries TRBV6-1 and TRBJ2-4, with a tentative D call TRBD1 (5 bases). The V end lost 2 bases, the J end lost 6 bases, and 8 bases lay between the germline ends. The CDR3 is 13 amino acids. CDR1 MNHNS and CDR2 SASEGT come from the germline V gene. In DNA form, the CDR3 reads TGTGCCAGCAGTGAATCCAGGGCAAACATTCAGTACTTC. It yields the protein CASSESRANIQYF.

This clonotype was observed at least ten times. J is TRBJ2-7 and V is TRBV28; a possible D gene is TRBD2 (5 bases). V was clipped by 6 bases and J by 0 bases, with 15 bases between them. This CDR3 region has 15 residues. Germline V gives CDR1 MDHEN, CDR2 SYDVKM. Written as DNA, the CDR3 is TGTGCCAGCAGGACCGGGGATTCGAGCTCCTACGAGCAGTACTTC. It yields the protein CASRTGDSSSYEQYF.

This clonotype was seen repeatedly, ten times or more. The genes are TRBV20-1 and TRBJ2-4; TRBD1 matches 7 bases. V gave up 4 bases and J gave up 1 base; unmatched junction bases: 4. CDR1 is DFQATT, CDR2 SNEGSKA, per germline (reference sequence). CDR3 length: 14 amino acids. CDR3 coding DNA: TGCAGTGCTAAACAGGGGATGGCCAAAAACATTCAGTACTTC. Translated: CSAKQGMAKNIQYF.

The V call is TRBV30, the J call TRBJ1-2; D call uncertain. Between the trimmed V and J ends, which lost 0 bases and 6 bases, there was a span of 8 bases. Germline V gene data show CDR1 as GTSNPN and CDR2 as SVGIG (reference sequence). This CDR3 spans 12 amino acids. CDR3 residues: CAWSVREDGYTF. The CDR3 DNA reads TGTGCCTGGAGTGTACGAGAAGATGGCTACACCTTC.

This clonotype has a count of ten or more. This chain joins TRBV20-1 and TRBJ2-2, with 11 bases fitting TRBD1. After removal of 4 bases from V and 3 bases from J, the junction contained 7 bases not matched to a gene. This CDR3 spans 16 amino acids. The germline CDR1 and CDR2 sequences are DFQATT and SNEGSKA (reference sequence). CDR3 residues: CSAIPRGQGDTGELFF. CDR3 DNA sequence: TGCAGTGCTATACCCCGGGGACAGGGGGACACCGGGGAGCTGTTTTTT.

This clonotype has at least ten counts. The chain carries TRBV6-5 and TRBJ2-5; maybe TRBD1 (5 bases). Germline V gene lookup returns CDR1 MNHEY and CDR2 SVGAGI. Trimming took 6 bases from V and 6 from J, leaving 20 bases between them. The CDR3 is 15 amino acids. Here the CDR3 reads CASRSGPQSVQTQYF. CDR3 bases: TGTGCCAGCAGGTCAGGGCCGCAGTCGGTCCAGACCCAGTACTTC.

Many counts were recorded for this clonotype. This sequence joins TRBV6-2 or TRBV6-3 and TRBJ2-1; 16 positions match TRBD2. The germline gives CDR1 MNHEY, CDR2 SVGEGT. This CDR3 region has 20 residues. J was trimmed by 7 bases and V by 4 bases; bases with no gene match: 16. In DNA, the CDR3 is TGTGCCAGCAGTTCGGGGGGGGGGACTAGCGGGAGGGCCTGGCCAAATGAGCAGTTCTTC. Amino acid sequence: CASSSGGGTSGRAWPNEQFF.

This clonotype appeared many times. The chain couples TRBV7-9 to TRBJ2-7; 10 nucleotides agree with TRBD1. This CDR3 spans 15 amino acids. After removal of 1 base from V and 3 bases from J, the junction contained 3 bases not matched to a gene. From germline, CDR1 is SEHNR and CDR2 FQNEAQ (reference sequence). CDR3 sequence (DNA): TGTGCCAGCAGCTTAGGCGGGACAGGGGTCTACGAGCAGTACTTC. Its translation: CASSLGGTGVYEQYF.

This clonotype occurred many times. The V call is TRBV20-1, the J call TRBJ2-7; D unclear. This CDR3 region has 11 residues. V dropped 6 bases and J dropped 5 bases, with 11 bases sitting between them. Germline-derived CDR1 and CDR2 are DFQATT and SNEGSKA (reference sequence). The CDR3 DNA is TGCAGTGCCGAGGCATTCGACGAGCAGTACTTC. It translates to CSAEAFDEQYF.

CDR3 nucleotides: TGTGCCAGCAGTGGGGGCCCAGGGGCTAGCAATCAGCCCCAGCATTTT. Encoded protein: CASSGGPGASNQPQHF. The chain employs TRBV28 and TRBJ1-5, with D perhaps matching TRBD1 (6 bases). V lost 5 bases and J 0 bases, leaving 14 bases between the germline ends. Germline V lookup: CDR1 MDHEN, CDR2 SYDVKM. The CDR3 length is 16 residues.

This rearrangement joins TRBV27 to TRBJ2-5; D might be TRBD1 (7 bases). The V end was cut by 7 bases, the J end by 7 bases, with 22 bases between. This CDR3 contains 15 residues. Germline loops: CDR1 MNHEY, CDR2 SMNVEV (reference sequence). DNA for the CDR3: TGTGCCAGCACCGGATTTCAGGGGGGCGCGGGGACCCAGTACTTC. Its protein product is CASTGFQGGAGTQYF.